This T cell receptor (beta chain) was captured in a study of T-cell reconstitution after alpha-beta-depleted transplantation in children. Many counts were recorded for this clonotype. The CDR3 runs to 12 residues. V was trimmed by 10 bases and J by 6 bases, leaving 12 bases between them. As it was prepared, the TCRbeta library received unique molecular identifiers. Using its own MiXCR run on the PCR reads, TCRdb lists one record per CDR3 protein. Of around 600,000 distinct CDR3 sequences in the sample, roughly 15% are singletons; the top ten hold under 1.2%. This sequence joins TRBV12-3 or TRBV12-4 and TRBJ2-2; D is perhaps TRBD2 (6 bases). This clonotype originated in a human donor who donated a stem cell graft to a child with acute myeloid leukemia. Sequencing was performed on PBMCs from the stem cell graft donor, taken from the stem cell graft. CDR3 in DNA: TGTGCCACCTCTGGAGGGGCCGGGGAGCTGTTTTTT. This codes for CATSGGAGELFF.